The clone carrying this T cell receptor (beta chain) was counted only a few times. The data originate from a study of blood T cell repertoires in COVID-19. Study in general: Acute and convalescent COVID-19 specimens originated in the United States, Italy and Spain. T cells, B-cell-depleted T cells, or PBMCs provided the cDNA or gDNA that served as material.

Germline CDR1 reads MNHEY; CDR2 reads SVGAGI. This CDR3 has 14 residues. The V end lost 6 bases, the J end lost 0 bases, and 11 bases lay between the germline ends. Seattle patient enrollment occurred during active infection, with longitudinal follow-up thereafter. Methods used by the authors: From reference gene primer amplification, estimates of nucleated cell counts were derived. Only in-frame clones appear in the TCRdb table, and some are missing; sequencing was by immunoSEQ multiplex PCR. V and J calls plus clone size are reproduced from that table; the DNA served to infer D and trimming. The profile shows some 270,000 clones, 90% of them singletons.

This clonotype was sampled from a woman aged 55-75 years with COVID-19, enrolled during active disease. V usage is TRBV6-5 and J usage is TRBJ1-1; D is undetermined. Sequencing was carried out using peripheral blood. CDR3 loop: CASRIEVVNTEAFF. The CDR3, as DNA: TGTGCCAGCAGGATAGAAGTAGTGAACACTGAAGCTTTCTTT.